What follows are 19 T cell receptor beta chains derived from one specimen sequenced in a study of shared clonotypes between healthy human individuals (dated by TCRdb to 2020 to 2021). The method behind the library was the immunoSEQ multiplex PCR assay. The table comes from immuneACCESS by way of TCRdb, which keeps in-frame sequences with V and J called. Part of the clones is missing from these tables; in studies checked, under half for an unresolved V gene and the rest for unknown reasons. The sample includes roughly 770,000 clones, with 96% observed a single time. The ten most abundant clones make up about 0.21% of the sample. CD8 naive samples consisted of CD45RO-negative cells that were positively selected for CCR7, yielding a CD45RA+CCR7+ population without TemRA cells. Sequencing was carried out using naive CD8+ T cells sorted from blood. Sample cell subset or site, as interpreted from the label and publication: CD45RA+CCR7+. Receptor source: a man aged 30-40 years in good health.

The rearrangement uses TRBV5-6 and TRBJ1-5; no clear D. V dropped 0 bases and J dropped 0 bases, with 13 bases sitting between them. The CDR3 extends over 17 amino acids. CDR1 is SGHDT and CDR2 is YYEEEE in the germline V gene. The CDR3 nucleotides are TGTGCCAGCAGCTTGGGGCCTAACCATTATAGCAATCAGCCCCAGCATTTT. It encodes CASSLGPNHYSNQPQHF.

The CDR3 region has the DNA TGCAGCGTTGAAACTAGCGGGAACTCCTACGAGCAGTACTTC. It translates to CSVETSGNSYEQYF. The chain recombines TRBV29-1 with TRBJ2-7; 10 positions match TRBD2. The CDR3 covers 14 residues. Unmatched junction bases numbered 1, after V lost 2 bases and J lost 0 bases. CDR1 is SQVTM and CDR2 is ANQGSEA in the germline V gene.

This clone is a singleton in its sample. V gene TRBV15 combines with J gene TRBJ2-7; D gene ambiguous. Trimming took 0 bases from V and 5 from J, leaving 14 bases between them. The germline V gene encodes CDR1 LNHNV and CDR2 YYDKDF (reference sequence). This CDR3 comprises 15 residues. The CDR3 region is CATSRDLLTKNEQYF. CDR3 coding DNA: TGTGCCACCAGCAGAGATCTGTTGACAAAGAACGAGCAGTACTTC.

The table lists this clone with a count of one. CDR3 loop: CASSDGTSAYNEQFF. The CDR3 DNA is TGTGCCAGCAGTGACGGGACTAGCGCATACAATGAGCAGTTCTTC. The rearrangement joins TRBV27 to TRBJ2-1; 10 bases match TRBD2. After removal of 5 bases from V and 4 bases from J, the junction contained 5 bases not matched to a gene. This CDR3 spans 15 amino acids. Germline V gene data show CDR1 as MNHEY and CDR2 as SMNVEV (reference sequence).

The genes are TRBV4-1 and TRBJ2-1, with a tentative D call TRBD1 (6 bases). From germline, CDR1 is MGHRA and CDR2 YSYEKL. The CDR3 is 16 amino acids. The ends were cut back, 0 bases at V and 1 base at J, with 10 bases in the middle. The CDR3 reads CASSQELGQSYNEQFF. CDR3 DNA: TGCGCCAGCAGCCAAGAGTTGGGACAATCCTACAATGAGCAGTTCTTC.

The chain couples TRBV7-9 to TRBJ1-1; 10 bases fit TRBD1. After removal of 5 bases from V and 8 bases from J, the junction contained 5 bases not matched to a gene. CDR1 and CDR2 from the germline V gene are SEHNR and FQNEAQ (reference sequence). The CDR3 length is 13 residues. The CDR3: CASSPRTGGEAFF. The CDR3 DNA sequence: TGTGCCAGCAGCCCCCGGACAGGGGGGGAAGCTTTCTTT.

CDR3 in DNA: TGTGCCAGCAGTCTTACTAGCGGGAGAGGAGATACGCAGTATTTT. Translation gives CASSLTSGRGDTQYF. The V and J genes are TRBV28 and TRBJ2-3; the match to TRBD2 covers 11 bases. The V segment lost 5 bases and the J segment 5 bases; nucleotides outside the gene matches: 6. Germline V CDR1 and CDR2: MDHEN, SYDVKM. The CDR3 has 15 amino acids.

V and J are TRBV4-1 and TRBJ2-7; TRBD2 might be the D (6 bases). V dropped 1 base and J dropped 0 bases, with 13 bases sitting between them. Germline CDR1 reads MGHRA; CDR2 reads YSYEKL. The CDR3 runs 16 residues. The CDR3 region has the DNA TGCGCCAGCAGCCAAGCGCCCGGGACTTTCTCCTACGAGCAGTACTTC. Residues: CASSQAPGTFSYEQYF.

V gene TRBV9 combines with J gene TRBJ2-1, with 14 bases aligning to TRBD2. Losses at the gene ends were 5 bases for V and 10 bases for J; bases not matched to a gene: 5. The CDR3 totals 14 residues. The V gene's germline CDR1 is SGDLS and CDR2 YYNGEE. CDR3: CASRGLAGEGEQFF. In nucleotides, the CDR3 is TGTGCCAGCAGGGGACTAGCGGGAGAGGGGGAGCAGTTCTTC.

This chain connects TRBV4-3 to TRBJ2-1, with unresolved D. Trimming pared 0 bases from V and 8 bases from J, leaving 14 bases between. The V gene's germline CDR1 is LGHNA and CDR2 YSLEER. This CDR3 has 15 amino acids. CDR3 amino acids: CASSQDSFNPHEQFF. The DNA for the CDR3 is TGCGCCAGCAGCCAAGATTCCTTTAATCCCCATGAGCAGTTCTTC.

V is TRBV9 and J is TRBJ2-7; maybe TRBD2 (6 bases). Germline V gene data show CDR1 as SGDLS and CDR2 as YYNGEE. Between the trimmed V and J ends, which lost 7 bases and 5 bases, there was a span of 10 bases. The CDR3 length is 11 residues. The CDR3 protein is CASGPSDEQYF. CDR3 coding DNA: TGTGCCAGCGGGCCTAGCGACGAGCAGTACTTC.

CDR3 sequence: CASRGQDGNYGYTF. The CDR3 nucleotides are TGTGCCAGCAGGGGTCAAGACGGGAACTATGGCTACACCTTC. V is TRBV7-9 and J is TRBJ1-2; D unclear. The CDR3 totals 14 residues. V was pared by 6 bases and J by 2 bases, with 13 bases between. The V gene's germline CDR1 is SEHNR and CDR2 FQNEAQ (reference sequence).

J is TRBJ2-1 and V is TRBV7-9; 7 nucleotides agree with TRBD2. Germline lookup yields CDR1 SEHNR and CDR2 FQNEAQ (reference sequence). The length of the CDR3 is 12 residues. V was clipped by 6 bases and J by 15 bases; unmatched bases: 11. The DNA of the CDR3 is TGTGCCAGCAGTCCTACAGCGGGATCTGCGTTCTTC. Translation: CASSPTAGSAFF.

The V call is TRBV29-1, the J call TRBJ2-7, with D possibly TRBD1 on 6 matching bases. Between the trimmed V and J ends, which lost 4 bases and 10 bases, there was a span of 17 bases. This CDR3 has 12 amino acids. Germline assignment: CDR1 SQVTM and CDR2 ANQGSEA. The CDR3 DNA is TGCAGCGTTGTTCTACAGGGTCGTACTCAGTACTTC. Translated: CSVVLQGRTQYF.

This clone appeared once. The gene calls are TRBV7-9 and TRBJ2-1, with D perhaps assigned TRBD1 or TRBD2 (5 bases each). Germline lookup yields CDR1 SEHNR and CDR2 FQNEAQ (reference sequence). The CDR3 sequence is 16 residues long. Between the trimmed V and J ends, which lost 0 bases and 4 bases, there was a span of 13 bases. The CDR3 is CASSLARDRIYNEQFF. CDR3 DNA sequence: TGTGCCAGCAGCTTAGCCCGGGACCGGATTTACAATGAGCAGTTCTTC.

The rearrangement links TRBV6-1 to TRBJ1-1; D may be TRBD1 (6 bases). V shed 1 base and J shed 0 bases, with 9 bases lying between them. Germline V gene data show CDR1 as MNHNS and CDR2 as SASEGT. The CDR3 contains 15 residues. As DNA, the CDR3 is TGTGCCAGCAGTGAAGGCCGACAGGTGAACACTGAAGCTTTCTTT. It specifies CASSEGRQVNTEAFF.

The chain joins TRBV7-6 to TRBJ1-1; the D gene is possibly TRBD1 (6 bases). From germline, CDR1 is SGHVS and CDR2 FNYEAQ. Trimming stripped 2 bases from V and 2 bases from J, with 12 bases between. The CDR3 contains 15 residues. CDR3 in amino acids: CASSLRPTGNTEAFF. The DNA for the CDR3 is TGTGCCAGCAGCTTACGCCCGACAGGCAACACTGAAGCTTTCTTT.

This clone has only one observation. V is TRBV18 and J is TRBJ2-7; D might be TRBD1 or TRBD2, each matching 5 bases. This CDR3 spans 15 amino acids. Germline-derived CDR1 and CDR2 are KGHSH and LQKENI. V lost 6 bases and J lost 3, with 18 bases in between. This CDR3 is CASSSPPGPLYEQYF. The CDR3 DNA follows: TGTGCCAGCTCTAGCCCCCCGGGACCTCTCTACGAGCAGTACTTC.

The V and J genes are TRBV19 and TRBJ2-7; a weak D match, TRBD1 (6 bases). Trimming left V 7 bases short and J 0 bases short, with 16 bases between. There are 15 residues in the CDR3. Per the germline V gene, CDR1 is LNHDA and CDR2 is SQIVND (reference sequence). DNA for the CDR3: TGTGCCAGTACTCCAGGGGCCTTTAGCTCCTACGAGCAGTACTTC. This gives the protein CASTPGAFSSYEQYF. The full variable domain, its missing parts supplied by reference TRBV19 and TRBJ2-7, is DGGITQSPKYLFRKEGQNVTLSCEQNLNHDAMYWYRQDPGQGLRLIYYSQIVNDFQKGDIAEGYSVSREKKESFPLTVTSAQKNPTAFYLCASTPGAFSSYEQYFGPGTRLTVT.